The 8 T cell receptor beta chains listed next were all sequenced from one sample in a study of shared clonotypes between healthy human individuals. Sequencing used immunoSEQ multiplex PCR; TCRdb keeps in-frame clones, though not all of them. The sample contains about 2.4 million clones, roughly 93% of which appear only once. The sequenced sample consisted of naive CD4+ T cells from PBMCs. The subset here: CD45RA+ positively selected. The receptors shown here come from a man younger than 35 in good health. Some clones in this sample may be carry-over from other donors' samples.

The J gene is TRBJ2-7, the V gene TRBV2; perhaps TRBD1 as D (6 bases). Trimming stripped 6 bases from V and 2 bases from J, with 17 bases between. This CDR3 has 15 residues. CDR1 and CDR2 (germline): SNHLY, FYNNEI. CDR3 residues: CASRARWDTPYEQYF. CDR3 nucleotide sequence: TGTGCCAGCAGGGCTAGGTGGGACACTCCCTACGAGCAGTACTTC.

The rearrangement uses TRBV19 and TRBJ2-1; D is unresolved. This CDR3 comprises 14 residues. Germline V gene data show CDR1 as LNHDA and CDR2 as SQIVND (reference sequence). With 9 bases removed from V and 14 bases from J, the gap between germline ends came to 26 bases. CDR3 in amino acids: CASQRSQGRYRKFF. CDR3 DNA: TGTGCCAGCCAAAGGTCCCAAGGCAGGTATCGTAAGTTCTTC.

This clone was recorded once. The genes are TRBV18 and TRBJ1-6, with 8 positions matching TRBD1. This CDR3 has 15 amino acids. With 4 bases clipped from V and 9 bases from J, the junction kept 8 bases outside the gene matches. Germline V gene data show CDR1 as KGHSH and CDR2 as LQKENI. Here the CDR3 reads CASSLLDREGSPLHF. The DNA of the CDR3 is TGTGCCAGCTCACTCCTGGACAGGGAGGGTTCACCCCTCCACTTT.

The chain couples TRBV7-2 to TRBJ2-3; no firm D call. Trimming took off 5 bases at V and 2 bases at J, with 8 bases between the two ends. The CDR3 loop spans 13 amino acids. The germline gives CDR1 SGHTA, CDR2 FQGNSA. This CDR3 reads CASSQDLTDTQYF. The CDR3 DNA reads TGTGCCAGCAGCCAAGACCTCACAGATACGCAGTATTTT.

V is TRBV10-3 and J is TRBJ1-2; tentatively, D is TRBD1 (5 bases). Trimming cost V 0 bases and J 4 bases, with 18 bases left between them. The germline V gene has CDR1 ENHRY and CDR2 SYGVKD. The CDR3 sequence is 17 residues long. The CDR3 DNA reads TGTGCCATCAGTGAGTCGAGTAGGGACCGAGGGCCCTATGGCTACACCTTC. It codes for CAISESSRDRGPYGYTF.

V and J are TRBV7-8 and TRBJ2-7; 7 bases are a match to TRBD1. The CDR3 is made up of 13 amino acids. Losses at the gene ends were 7 bases for V and 0 bases for J; bases not matched to a gene: 3. Germline CDR1 SGHVS, CDR2 FQNEAQ. The DNA of the CDR3 is TGTGCCAGCAAGGGACAGAGCTCCTACGAGCAGTACTTC. This gives the protein CASKGQSSYEQYF. The full variable domain, rest sourced from reference TRBV7-8 and TRBJ2-7, is GAGVSQSPRYKVAKRGQDVALRCDPISGHVSLFWYQQALGQGPEFLTYFQNEAQLDKSGLPSDRFFAERPEGSVSTLKIQRTQQEDSAVYLCASKGQSSYEQYFGPGTRLTVT.

The chain is built from TRBV19 and TRBJ2-2; 12 bases are a match to TRBD2. V gave up 3 bases and J gave up 3 bases; unmatched junction bases: 14. The CDR3 covers 20 residues. From germline, CDR1 is LNHDA and CDR2 SQIVND (reference sequence). CDR3 DNA sequence: TGTGCCAGTAGTATCTTAGGGCAGACTAGCGGGAGACGATACACCGGGGAGCTGTTTTTT. Amino acid sequence: CASSILGQTSGRRYTGELFF.

J is TRBJ2-7 and V is TRBV7-6, with D tentatively TRBD1 or TRBD2 (5 bases each). CDR1 is SGHVS, CDR2 FNYEAQ, per germline. The CDR3 totals 16 residues. V lost 4 bases, J lost 1 base, and 17 bases lay in between. CDR3 sequence: CASSSHEGSRSYEQYF. For the CDR3, the DNA is TGTGCCAGCAGCTCCCACGAGGGGTCCAGGTCCTACGAGCAGTACTTC.